The present T cell receptor beta chain was sequenced within a study of T cells in Graves' hyperthyroidism and ophthalmopathy. General study results and limits: Most clonotypes expanded in thyroid above 0.001 were likewise present in blood.

Inclusion characteristics of ophthalmopathy patients comprised a Clinical Activity Score of at least 3, a NOSPECS grade of at least 4, and duration under 3 months. Isolation of PBMCs was performed on about 10 ml fresh peripheral blood. This CDR3 is 16 amino acids long. In germline, CDR1 is LNHNV, CDR2 YYDKDF (reference sequence). The TCR beta CDR3 regions underwent amplification using RNA transcripts as the source. The HTBI set primed first-round TCR CDR3 RT-PCR. A single record per CDR3 protein comes from TCRdb applying MiXCR to the multiplex PCR reads. The sample lists 360,000 or so distinct CDR3 sequences, roughly 18% occurring once. In regard to this clonotype: What it binds is not known. This could be a read error, since a much larger clone is one nucleotide away.

Material for sequencing was blood. The receptor's source is a woman aged 40 to 55 with Graves' ophthalmopathy. This chain uses TRBV15 with TRBJ1-2; D possibly corresponds to TRBD1 (6 bases). The CDR3 here is CAISSPGQSGYYGYTF. The CDR3 DNA reads as TGTGCCATCAGCAGCCCCGGACAGTCGGGGTACTATGGCTACACCTTC.